This passage covers 12 T cell receptor beta chains from one sample sequenced in a study of identical twins. TCRdb redid the calling of the 5' RACE reads with MiXCR, one entry per CDR3 protein. The sample comprises around 490,000 distinct CDR3 sequences, roughly an eighth of which are singletons, and approximately 1% rests with the top ten. The data also belong to a second study, concerning yellow fever vaccine responses in identical twins.

Sequenced sample: CD4+ T cells sorted from blood. These receptors were obtained from a woman younger than 30 in good health.

V is TRBV29-1 and J is TRBJ2-7; D could derive from TRBD1 or TRBD2 (6 bases each). CDR1 SQVTM and CDR2 ANQGSEA come from the germline V gene. The V gene lost 7 bases and the J gene lost 2 bases, with 12 bases spanning the gap. This CDR3 has 12 amino acids. The CDR3 DNA sequence: TGCAGCGGCCGGGGGCAAACCTACGAGCAGTACTTC. Protein product: CSGRGQTYEQYF.

The rearrangement links TRBV9 to TRBJ2-7; 7 bases align to TRBD1. Germline V gene sequence: CDR1 SGDLS, CDR2 YYNGEE. The junction had 16 bases not matched to a gene; V was cut back by 0 bases and J by 4 bases. This CDR3 is built from 18 residues. The CDR3 DNA reads TGTGCCAGCAGCGTAGGGGGGAACTTAGGGGGCCTCATGTACGAGCAGTACTTC. Translated, it gives CASSVGGNLGGLMYEQYF.

The chain has TRBV7-8 and TRBJ2-7; TRBD1 might be the D (6 bases). The CDR3 is 15 amino acids. V lost 0 bases and J 2 bases, leaving 11 bases between the germline ends. Germline assignment: CDR1 SGHVS and CDR2 FQNEAQ. The CDR3 is CASSLARGGPYEQYF. The DNA of the CDR3 is TGTGCCAGCAGCTTAGCTCGTGGGGGCCCCTACGAGCAGTACTTC.

V gene TRBV20-1 combines with J gene TRBJ2-1; D is unresolved. The CDR3 has 12 residues. V gave up 6 bases and J gave up 5 bases, with 11 bases separating them. Germline V gene data show CDR1 as DFQATT and CDR2 as SNEGSKA (reference sequence). CDR3 sequence (DNA): TGCAGTGCCGGTCGTACTAACAATGAGCAGTTCTTC. Protein product: CSAGRTNNEQFF.

Notes on this clonotype: Germline is not matched at one junction end, which may reflect a read error. The rearrangement links TRBV12-3 or TRBV12-4 to TRBJ2-1; 8 bases agree with TRBD2. This CDR3 contains 15 residues. The CDR3 spells CASSPGLVSHNEQFF. CDR3 sequence (DNA): TGTGCCAGCAGCCCGGGACTAGTCTCCCACAATGAGCAGTTCTTC.

This clonotype was observed a handful of times. The gene calls are TRBV5-1 and TRBJ2-7; D perhaps matches TRBD1 (7 bases). Germline CDR1 and CDR2: SGHRS and YFSETQ. The V end was cut by 6 bases, the J end by 4 bases, with 20 bases between. The CDR3 totals 15 residues. In DNA, the CDR3 is TGCGCCAGCACCGGAGGGACAGAAGTTGGGTACGAGCAGTACTTC. This codes for CASTGGTEVGYEQYF.

This rearrangement joins TRBV20-1 to TRBJ2-1; TRBD2 agrees at 14 bases. The V gene's germline CDR1 is DFQATT and CDR2 SNEGSKA (reference sequence). The V and J ends lost 6 bases and 4 bases, in that order; junction bases with no gene match: 14. The CDR3 is 18 residues long. CDR3 in DNA: TGCAGTGCCCCCTTGTCCCGACTAGCGGGAGGGCCATACAATGAGCAGTTCTTC. Translating gives CSAPLSRLAGGPYNEQFF.

J is TRBJ2-7 and V is TRBV5-8; no clear D. This CDR3 is built from 12 residues. Germline values: CDR1 SGHTS, CDR2 YDEGEE. With 0 bases removed from V and 3 bases from J, the gap between germline ends came to 4 bases. The CDR3 loop reads CASSLVVYEQYF. CDR3 in DNA: TGTGCCAGCAGCTTGGTGGTCTACGAGCAGTACTTC. Complete variable domain (other parts from reference TRBV5-8 and TRBJ2-7): EAGVTQSPTHLIKTRGQQATLRCSPISGHTSVYWYQQALGLGLQFLLWYDEGEERNRGNFPPRFSGRQFPNYSSELNVNALELEDSALYLCASSLVVYEQYFGPGTRLTVT.

The gene calls are TRBV14 and TRBJ1-1, with no clear D. Germline CDR1 is SGHDN and CDR2 is FVKESK. Trimming took 4 bases from V and 4 from J, leaving 19 bases between them. This CDR3 has 16 residues. The CDR3: CASSLRGGRRSTEAFF. CDR3 nucleotides: TGTGCCAGCAGCCTTCGAGGAGGGCGCAGGAGCACTGAAGCTTTCTTT.

The chain has TRBV14 and TRBJ1-1, with no clear D. The CDR3 covers 16 residues. Germline V CDR1 and CDR2: SGHDN, FVKESK. V was pared by 4 bases and J by 5 bases, with 20 bases between. CDR3 bases: TGTGCCAGCAGCCTAAGATACGGGGAGATCCCAACTGAAGCTTTCTTT. It is translated as CASSLRYGEIPTEAFF.

This clonotype was counted once. The chain has TRBV2 and TRBJ2-7; D might be TRBD1 (6 bases). This CDR3 spans 14 amino acids. Germline V CDR1 and CDR2: SNHLY, FYNNEI. V was cut by 6 bases and J by 4 bases, with 16 bases left in between. In DNA, the CDR3 is TGTGCCAGCAGAGCCGACAGGCTCCGATACGAGCAGTACTTC. It encodes CASRADRLRYEQYF.

Many counts were recorded for this clonotype. The genes are TRBV7-9 and TRBJ2-7, with 9 bases matching TRBD1. Germline V gene data show CDR1 as SEHNR and CDR2 as FQNEAQ (reference sequence). This CDR3 is 14 amino acids long. The V and J ends lost 1 base and 5 bases, in that order; junction bases with no gene match: 3. The CDR3 region has the DNA TGTGCCAGCAGCTTAGGGGACAGGGCCCACGAGCAGTACTTC. It translates to CASSLGDRAHEQYF. The full variable domain, its missing parts supplied by reference TRBV7-9 and TRBJ2-7, is DTGVSQNPRHKITKRGQNVTFRCDPISEHNRLYWYRQTLGQGPEFLTYFQNEAQLEKSRLLSDRFSAERPKGSFSTLEIQRTEQGDSAMYLCASSLGDRAHEQYFGPGTRLTVT.